This T cell receptor (beta chain) was documented in a study of glioma-infiltrating T cells. Study observations and caveats: Above-expected tissue-blood divergence occurred in all gliomas, most in low-grade ones. Only very few CDR3 sequences appeared in both tissue and blood.

TCR alpha and beta CDR3 regions were amplified from RNA using iRepertoire nested multiplex PCR. TCRdb analysed the multiplex PCR reads with MiXCR anew, one entry per CDR3 protein. The table shows over 120,000 distinct CDR3 sequences, with 39% occurring only once. The length of the CDR3 is 16 residues. Trimming stripped 2 bases from V and 3 bases from J, with 16 bases between. Per germline, CDR1 MNHNS and CDR2 SASEGT. Worth noting for this clonotype: The antigen is not known.

The chain couples TRBV6-1 to TRBJ1-2; no clear D gene. The sequencing sample was made of glioma tissue, nonneoplastic brain tissue, or PBMCs (not recorded which). This TCR was sampled from a human donor with low-grade glioma or glioblastoma, undergoing nonglioma brain surgery, or in good health (not recorded which). The CDR3 nucleotides are TGTGCCAGCAGTGAACGGGGAAGCAAGGTCGACTATGGCTACACCTTC. This gives the protein CASSERGSKVDYGYTF.